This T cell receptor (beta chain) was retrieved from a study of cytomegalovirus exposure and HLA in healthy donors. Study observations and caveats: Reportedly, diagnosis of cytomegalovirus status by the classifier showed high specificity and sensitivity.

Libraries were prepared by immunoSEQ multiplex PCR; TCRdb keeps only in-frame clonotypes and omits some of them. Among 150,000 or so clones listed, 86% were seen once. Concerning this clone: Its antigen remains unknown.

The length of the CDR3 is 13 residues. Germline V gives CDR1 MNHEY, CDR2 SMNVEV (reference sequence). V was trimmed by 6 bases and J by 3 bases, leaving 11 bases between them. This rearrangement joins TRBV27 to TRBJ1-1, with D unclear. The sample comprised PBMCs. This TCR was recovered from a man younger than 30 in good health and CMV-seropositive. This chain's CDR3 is CASSPVSYTEAFF. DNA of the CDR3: TGTGCCAGCAGCCCCGTTTCGTACACTGAAGCTTTCTTT.